The TCR beta chain described here comes from a study of shared clonotypes between healthy human individuals (dated by TCRdb to the early 2020s). Regarding the research as a whole: A couple of women and a few men aged 18 to 49 years were included in the cohort. Between about 0.85 and 9.5 billion PBMCs per donor were obtained by leukapheresis. To increase sequencing depth and limit assay-specific biases, different laboratories used diverse techniques to prepare libraries and sequence TCR repertoires. Blood TCR repertoires of four to six healthy adults were deeply sequenced to estimate repertoire size and the extent of clonotype sharing between individuals. For each donor, CD4 naive and CD4 memory were each run on three plates, CD8 naive on two plates, and CD8 memory on one plate. What the research found in general, with its limitations: Pairwise subsampling indicated that sequencing depth was expected to affect the degree of clonotype sharing among donors. Naive subsets generally had larger estimated clonotype richness than memory subsets did. Compared with non-shared clonotypes, clonotypes shared by all four sorted-subset donors had higher generation probabilities. Rarefaction of sorted-subset datasets indicated incomplete sequencing despite the large sequencing depth. The genetic and exposure-history diversity represented was limited by the small number of donors. Sampling was restricted to blood, and TCR repertoires in tissue are likely to differ from TCR repertoires in blood. Sharing across several donors was observed for roughly 5.4% of naive CD4, over 3% of naive CD8, 2% to 2.5% of memory CD4, and roughly 0.4% of memory CD8 clonotypes.

The germline V gene encodes CDR1 SGHRS and CDR2 YFSETQ. The CDR3 spans 14 residues, from the cysteine through the phenylalanine. Only the CDR3 DNA is retained, 42 bases long and in frame from the first base. V and J lose 0 bases and 3 bases, and a span of 9 bases separates them. CD8 naive samples were CD45RO-negative cells positively selected for CCR7, giving a CD45RA+CCR7+ population that excluded TemRA cells. The donors were healthy, HIV-negative adults who had no recently reported acute infections or vaccinations. Only Caucasian adults living in Nashville, Tennessee, USA were represented among the donors. Blood was collected by leukapheresis, and PBMCs were isolated by Ficoll-Histopaque density gradient centrifugation and then cryopreserved in liquid nitrogen vapor phase. Analytical flow cytometry was used to check the purity and quantity of every magnetically sorted T cell population. Genomic DNA was isolated from each sorted fraction and quantified by UV absorbance on a Nanodrop 2000c.

With respect to this clone: The antigen it binds to is not known. There are no base qualities to consult, and no much larger clone falls within one base.

TCR CDR3 regions were amplified from genomic DNA by multiplex PCR using the deep immunoSEQ assay. Extracted genomic DNA from each cell subset was spread evenly across all wells of several immunoSEQ 96-well plates, with each plate serving as a replicate. For sorted subsets, around 200 ng genomic DNA, equal to about 30,000 T cell genomes, was loaded into each replicate PCR. Purified libraries were measured with a Qubit 3.0 fluorometer, size-checked on a Bioanalyzer 2100, and measured again with the KAPA Library Quantification kit. Each immunoSEQ 96-well plate was sequenced on its own single-read 150-cycle Illumina NextSeq 550 flow cell. In the original analysis: The immunoSEQ output contained only junctional sequences without quality scores, so filtering could not match that applied to full-length reads. To assign V/J genes and CDR3, sequences were annotated against IMGT germline references using PyIR, a Python wrapper for IgBLAST v1.9. Reads with weak V/J assignments (E-value above 1e-6), missing CDR3, stop codons, out-of-frame junctions, or ambiguous translated residues were removed. V3J clonotypes were defined by identical inferred V gene, J gene, and CDR3 amino acid sequence. To compute the percentage overlap between repertoires, the number of shared unique clonotypes was divided by the size of the smaller repertoire. Richness of each repertoire was evaluated using RTK rarefaction, the Chao1 estimator, and Recon v2.1 estimates of unobserved clonotypes. For all TCRbeta clonotypes obtained by the gDNA method from a handful of donors, generation probabilities were computed with OLGA. The table comes from immuneACCESS by way of TCRdb, which keeps in-frame sequences with V and J called. Part of the clones is missing from these tables; in studies checked, under half for an unresolved V gene and the rest for unknown reasons. V and J calls and clone size are copied from that table; D and trimming were computed from the DNA. This sample is represented by about 1,800,000 clones; about 95% of them were singletons. The top ten constitute 1% to 1.5% of the sample.

Sequenced: naive CD8+ T cells sorted from blood. Interpreted using the paper, the cell subset or site label stands for: CD45RA+CCR7+. Recombination connected TRBV5-1 to TRBJ1-1; the D gene is not confidently resolved. The sequence derives from a man aged 18 to 35 in good health. The nucleotides are TGCGCCAGCAGCTTGGTAACCGACGACACTGAAGCTTTCTTT. Translation gives CASSLVTDDTEAFF.